The sequence of this TCR beta chain was determined in a study of cytomegalovirus exposure and HLA in healthy donors. Whole-study findings and limits: Despite most TCR sequences being rare, some public TCRs occurred in many donors. With later analysis, a missense DCLRE1C variant became linked to TCR beta V- and J-gene trimming.

Germline V lookup: CDR1 ENHRY, CDR2 SYGVKD. With 1 base clipped from V and 8 bases from J, the junction kept 10 bases outside the gene matches. CDR3 length equals 17 residues. As for this clone: The antigen remains unidentified.

The PCR employed 60 Vbeta primers together with 13 Jbeta primers. Repertoires were generated with immunoSEQ multiplex PCR, while TCRdb's copy carries only in-frame clones and drops some. The sample carries around 160,000 clones, around three quarters recorded once. This receptor was taken from a middle-aged man in good health and CMV-seropositive. Sequences were obtained from PBMCs. The chain employs TRBV10-3 and TRBJ2-1; 11 bases line up with TRBD2. The CDR3: CAISEYDITSGSDEQFF. CDR3 bases: TGTGCCATCAGTGAGTATGATATAACTAGCGGGAGTGATGAGCAGTTCTTC.